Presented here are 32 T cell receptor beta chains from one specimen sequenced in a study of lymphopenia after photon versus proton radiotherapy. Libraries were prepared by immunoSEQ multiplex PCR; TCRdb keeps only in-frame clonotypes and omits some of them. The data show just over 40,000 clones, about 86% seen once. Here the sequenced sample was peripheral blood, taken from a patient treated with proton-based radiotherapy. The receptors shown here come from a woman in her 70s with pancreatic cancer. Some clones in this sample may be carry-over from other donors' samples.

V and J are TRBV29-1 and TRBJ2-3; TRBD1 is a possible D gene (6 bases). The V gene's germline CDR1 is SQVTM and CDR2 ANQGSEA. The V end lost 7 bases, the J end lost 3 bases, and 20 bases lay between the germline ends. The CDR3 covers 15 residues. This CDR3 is CSGIVQGDRTDTQYF. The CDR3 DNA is TGCAGCGGTATAGTACAGGGAGATCGGACAGATACGCAGTATTTT.

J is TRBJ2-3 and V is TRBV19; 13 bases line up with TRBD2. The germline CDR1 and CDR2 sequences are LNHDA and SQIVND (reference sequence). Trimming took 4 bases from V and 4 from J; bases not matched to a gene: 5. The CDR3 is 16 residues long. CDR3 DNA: TGTGCCAGTAGTAGAGGACTAGCGGGAGAGTCAGATACGCAGTATTTT. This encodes CASSRGLAGESDTQYF.

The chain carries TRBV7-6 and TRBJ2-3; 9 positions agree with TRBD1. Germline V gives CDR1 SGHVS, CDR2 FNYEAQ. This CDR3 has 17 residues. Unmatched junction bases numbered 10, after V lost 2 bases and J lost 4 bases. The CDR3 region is CASSLSYRGPESDTQYF. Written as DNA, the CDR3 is TGTGCCAGCAGCTTATCCTACAGGGGGCCAGAATCAGATACGCAGTATTTT.

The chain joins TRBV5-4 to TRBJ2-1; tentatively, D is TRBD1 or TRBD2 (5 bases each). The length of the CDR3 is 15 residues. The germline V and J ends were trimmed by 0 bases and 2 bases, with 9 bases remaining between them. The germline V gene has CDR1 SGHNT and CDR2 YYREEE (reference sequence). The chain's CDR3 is CASSLEEGTYNEQFF. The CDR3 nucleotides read TGTGCCAGCAGCTTGGAAGAGGGGACCTACAATGAGCAGTTCTTC.

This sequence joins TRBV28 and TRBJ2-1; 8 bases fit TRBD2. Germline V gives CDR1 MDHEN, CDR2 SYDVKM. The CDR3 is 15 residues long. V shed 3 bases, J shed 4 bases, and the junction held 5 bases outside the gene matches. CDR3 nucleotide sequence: TGTGCCAGCAGTTTTAGAAGCGGGAGTTACAATGAGCAGTTCTTC. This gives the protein CASSFRSGSYNEQFF.

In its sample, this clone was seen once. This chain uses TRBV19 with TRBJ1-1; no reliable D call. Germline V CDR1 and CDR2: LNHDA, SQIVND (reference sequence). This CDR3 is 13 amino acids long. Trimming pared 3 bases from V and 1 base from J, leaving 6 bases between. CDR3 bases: TGTGCCAGTAGTATTTACGGGAACACTGAAGCTTTCTTT. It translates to CASSIYGNTEAFF.

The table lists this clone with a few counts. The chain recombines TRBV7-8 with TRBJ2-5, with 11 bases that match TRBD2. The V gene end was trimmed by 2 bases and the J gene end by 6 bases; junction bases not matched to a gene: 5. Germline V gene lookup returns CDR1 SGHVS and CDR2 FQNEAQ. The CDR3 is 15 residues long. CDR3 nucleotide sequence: TGTGCCAGCAGCTTATTGGCTAGCGGGAGGAAGACCCAGTACTTC. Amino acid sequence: CASSLLASGRKTQYF.

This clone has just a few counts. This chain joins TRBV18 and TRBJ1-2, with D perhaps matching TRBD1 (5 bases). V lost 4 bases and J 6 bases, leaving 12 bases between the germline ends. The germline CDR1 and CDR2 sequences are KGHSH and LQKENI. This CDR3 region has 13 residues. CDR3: CASSQDFRDGYTF. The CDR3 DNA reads TGTGCCAGCTCACAGGATTTCAGGGATGGCTACACCTTC. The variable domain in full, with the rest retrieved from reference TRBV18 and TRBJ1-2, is NAGVMQNPRHLVRRRGQEARLRCSPMKGHSHVYWYRQLPEEGLKFMVYLQKENIIDESGMPKERFSAEFPKEGPSILRIQQVVRGDSAAYFCASSQDFRDGYTFGSGTRLTVV.

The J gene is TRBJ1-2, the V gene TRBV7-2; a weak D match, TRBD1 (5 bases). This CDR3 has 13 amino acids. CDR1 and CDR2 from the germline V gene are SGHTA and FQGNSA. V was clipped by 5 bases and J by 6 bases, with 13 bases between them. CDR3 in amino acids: CASSPGTVNGYTF. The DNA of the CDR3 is TGTGCCAGCAGCCCCGGGACGGTAAATGGCTACACCTTC.

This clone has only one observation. The CDR3 bases are TGTGCCAGCAGTTTTACACGGACAAGAGGGTATGGCTACACCTTC. Translated: CASSFTRTRGYGYTF. The J gene is TRBJ1-2, the V gene TRBV6-5; tentatively, D is TRBD1 (5 bases). With 4 bases removed from V and 5 bases from J, the gap between germline ends came to 17 bases. There are 15 residues in the CDR3. CDR1 MNHEY and CDR2 SVGAGI come from the germline V gene.

The CDR3 region is CASSLIWDRENIQYF. The DNA for the CDR3 is TGTGCCAGCAGTCTGATCTGGGACAGGGAAAACATTCAGTACTTC. J is TRBJ2-4 and V is TRBV28; 9 bases map to TRBD1. Germline loops: CDR1 MDHEN, CDR2 SYDVKM. The CDR3 covers 15 residues. Germline trimming cut 5 bases from V and 5 bases from J; bases unmatched to any gene: 7. Using reference TRBV28 and TRBJ2-4 for the parts outside the CDR3, the full variable domain is DVKVTQSSRYLVKRTGEKVFLECVQDMDHENMFWYRQDPGLGLRLIYFSYDVKMKEKGDIPEGYSVSREKKERFSLILESASTNQTSMYLCASSLIWDRENIQYFGAGTRLSVL.

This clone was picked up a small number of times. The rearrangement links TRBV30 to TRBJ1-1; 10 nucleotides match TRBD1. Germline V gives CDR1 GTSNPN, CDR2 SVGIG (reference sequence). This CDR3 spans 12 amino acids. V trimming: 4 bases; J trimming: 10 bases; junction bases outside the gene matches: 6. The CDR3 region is CAWNGQGGLAFF. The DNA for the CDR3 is TGTGCCTGGAATGGACAGGGGGGTTTAGCTTTCTTT.

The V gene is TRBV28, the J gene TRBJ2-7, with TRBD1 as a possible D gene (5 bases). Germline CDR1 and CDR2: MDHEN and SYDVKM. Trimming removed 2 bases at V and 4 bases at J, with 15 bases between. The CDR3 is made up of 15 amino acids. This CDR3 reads CASSLDGQGQYEQYF. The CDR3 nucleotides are TGTGCCAGCAGTTTAGATGGACAAGGTCAATACGAGCAGTACTTC.

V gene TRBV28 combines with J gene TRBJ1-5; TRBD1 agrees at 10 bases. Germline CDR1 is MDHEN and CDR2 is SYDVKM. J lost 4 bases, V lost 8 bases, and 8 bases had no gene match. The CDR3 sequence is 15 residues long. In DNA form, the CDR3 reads TGTGCCAGCCTGACCGGGACAGGGGCAAATCAGCCCCAGCATTTT. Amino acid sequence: CASLTGTGANQPQHF.

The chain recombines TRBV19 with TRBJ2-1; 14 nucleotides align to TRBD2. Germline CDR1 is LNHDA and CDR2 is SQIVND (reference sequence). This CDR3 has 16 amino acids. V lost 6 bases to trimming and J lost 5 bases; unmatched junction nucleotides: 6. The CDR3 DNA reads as TGTGCCAGTAGGGGGACTAGCGGGAGTCCAAACAATGAGCAGTTCTTC. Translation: CASRGTSGSPNNEQFF. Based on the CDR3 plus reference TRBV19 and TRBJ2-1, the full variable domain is DGGITQSPKYLFRKEGQNVTLSCEQNLNHDAMYWYRQDPGQGLRLIYYSQIVNDFQKGDIAEGYSVSREKKESFPLTVTSAQKNPTAFYLCASRGTSGSPNNEQFFGPGTRLTVL.

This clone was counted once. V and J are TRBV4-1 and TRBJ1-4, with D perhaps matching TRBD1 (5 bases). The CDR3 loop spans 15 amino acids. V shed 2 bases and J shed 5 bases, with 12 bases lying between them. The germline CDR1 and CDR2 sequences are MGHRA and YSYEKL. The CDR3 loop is CASSQMVGANEKLFF. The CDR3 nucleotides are TGCGCCAGCAGCCAAATGGTCGGGGCAAATGAAAAACTGTTTTTT.

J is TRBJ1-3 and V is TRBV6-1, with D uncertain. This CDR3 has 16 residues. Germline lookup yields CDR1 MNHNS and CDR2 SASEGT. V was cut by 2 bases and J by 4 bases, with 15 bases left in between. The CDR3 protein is CASSERGVRTGNTIYF. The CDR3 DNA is TGTGCCAGCAGTGAACGGGGTGTCAGGACGGGAAACACCATATATTTT.

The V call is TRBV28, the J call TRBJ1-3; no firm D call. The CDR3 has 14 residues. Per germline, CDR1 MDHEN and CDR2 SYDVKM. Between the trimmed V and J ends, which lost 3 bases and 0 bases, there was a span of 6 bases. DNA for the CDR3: TGTGCCAGCAGTTTTACGGACTCTGGAAACACCATATATTTT. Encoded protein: CASSFTDSGNTIYF.

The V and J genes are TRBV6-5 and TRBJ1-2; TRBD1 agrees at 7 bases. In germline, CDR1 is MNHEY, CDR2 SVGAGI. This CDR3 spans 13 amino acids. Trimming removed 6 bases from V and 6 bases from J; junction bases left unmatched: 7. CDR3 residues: CASSVGTAHGYTF. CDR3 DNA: TGTGCCAGCAGCGTTGGGACAGCTCATGGCTACACCTTC.

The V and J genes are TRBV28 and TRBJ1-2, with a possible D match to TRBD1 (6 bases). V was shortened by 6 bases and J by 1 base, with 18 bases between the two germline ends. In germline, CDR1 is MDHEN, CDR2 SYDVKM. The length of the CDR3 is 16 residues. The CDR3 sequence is CASSPRTDLLNYGYTF. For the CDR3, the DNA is TGTGCCAGCAGCCCGAGGACAGACCTACTTAACTATGGCTACACCTTC.

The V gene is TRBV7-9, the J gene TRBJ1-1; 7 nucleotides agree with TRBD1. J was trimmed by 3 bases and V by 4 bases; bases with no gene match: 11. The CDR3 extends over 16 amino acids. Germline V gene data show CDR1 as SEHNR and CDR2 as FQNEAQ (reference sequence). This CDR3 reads CASSSGEGALDTEAFF. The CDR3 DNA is TGTGCCAGCAGCTCCGGAGAGGGGGCATTGGACACTGAAGCTTTCTTT.

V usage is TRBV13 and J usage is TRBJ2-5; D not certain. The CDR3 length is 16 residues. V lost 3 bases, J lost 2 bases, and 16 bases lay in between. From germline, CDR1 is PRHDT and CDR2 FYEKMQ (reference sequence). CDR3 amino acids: CASSFFVGGPQETQYF. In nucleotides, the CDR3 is TGTGCCAGCAGCTTCTTCGTAGGCGGACCTCAAGAGACCCAGTACTTC.

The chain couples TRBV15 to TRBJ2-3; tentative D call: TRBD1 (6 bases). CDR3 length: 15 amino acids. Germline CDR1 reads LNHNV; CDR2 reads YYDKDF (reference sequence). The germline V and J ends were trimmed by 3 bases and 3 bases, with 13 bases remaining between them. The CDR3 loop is CATSSDLTGTDTQYF. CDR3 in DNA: TGTGCCACCAGCAGCGACCTCACAGGGACAGATACGCAGTATTTT. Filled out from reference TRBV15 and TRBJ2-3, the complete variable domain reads DAMVIQNPRYQVTQFGKPVTLSCSQTLNHNVMYWYQQKSSQAPKLLFHYYDKDFNNEADTPDNFQSRRPNTSFCFLDIRSPGLGDTAMYLCATSSDLTGTDTQYFGPGTRLTVL.

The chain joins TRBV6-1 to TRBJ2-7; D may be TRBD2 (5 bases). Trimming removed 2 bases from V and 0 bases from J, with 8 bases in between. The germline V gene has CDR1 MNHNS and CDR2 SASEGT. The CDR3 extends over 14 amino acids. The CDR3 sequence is CASSEIGNSYEQYF. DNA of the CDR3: TGTGCCAGCAGTGAAATCGGGAACTCCTACGAGCAGTACTTC.

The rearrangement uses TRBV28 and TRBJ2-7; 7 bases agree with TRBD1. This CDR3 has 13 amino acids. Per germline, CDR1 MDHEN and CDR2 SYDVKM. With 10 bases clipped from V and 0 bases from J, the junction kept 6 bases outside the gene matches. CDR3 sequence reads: CATRQGDSYEQYF. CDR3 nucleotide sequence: TGTGCCACCCGACAGGGCGACTCCTACGAGCAGTACTTC.

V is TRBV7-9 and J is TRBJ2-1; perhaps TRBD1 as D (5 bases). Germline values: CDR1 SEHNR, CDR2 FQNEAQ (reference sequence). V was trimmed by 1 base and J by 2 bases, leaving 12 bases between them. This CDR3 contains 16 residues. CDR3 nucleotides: TGTGCCAGCAGCTTAGTAACAGGAAACCCCTACAATGAGCAGTTCTTC. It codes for CASSLVTGNPYNEQFF.

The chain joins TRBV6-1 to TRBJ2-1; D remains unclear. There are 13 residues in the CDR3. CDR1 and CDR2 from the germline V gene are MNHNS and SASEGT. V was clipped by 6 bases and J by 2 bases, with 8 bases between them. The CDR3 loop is CASRREAYNEQFF. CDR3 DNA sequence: TGTGCCAGCAGGCGTGAGGCCTACAATGAGCAGTTCTTC.

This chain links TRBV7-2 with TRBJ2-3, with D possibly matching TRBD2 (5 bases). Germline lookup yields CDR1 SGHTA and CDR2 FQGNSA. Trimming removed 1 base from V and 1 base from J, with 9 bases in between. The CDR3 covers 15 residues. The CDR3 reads CASSLGGVGTDTQYF. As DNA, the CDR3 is TGTGCCAGCAGCTTAGGGGGAGTGGGCACAGATACGCAGTATTTT.

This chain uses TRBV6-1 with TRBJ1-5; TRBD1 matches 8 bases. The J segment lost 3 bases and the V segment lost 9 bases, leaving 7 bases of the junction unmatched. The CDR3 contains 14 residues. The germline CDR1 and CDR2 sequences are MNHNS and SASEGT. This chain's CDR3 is CASIDRGFNQPQHF. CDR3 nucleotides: TGTGCCAGTATTGACAGGGGCTTCAATCAGCCCCAGCATTTT.

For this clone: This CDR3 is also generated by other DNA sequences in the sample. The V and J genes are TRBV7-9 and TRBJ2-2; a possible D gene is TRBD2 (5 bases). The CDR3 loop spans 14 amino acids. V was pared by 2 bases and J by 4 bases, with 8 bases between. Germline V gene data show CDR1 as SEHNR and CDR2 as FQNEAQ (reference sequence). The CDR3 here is CASSLTGSTGELFF. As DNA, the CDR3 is TGTGCCAGCAGCTTAACGGGGAGCACCGGGGAGCTGTTTTTT.

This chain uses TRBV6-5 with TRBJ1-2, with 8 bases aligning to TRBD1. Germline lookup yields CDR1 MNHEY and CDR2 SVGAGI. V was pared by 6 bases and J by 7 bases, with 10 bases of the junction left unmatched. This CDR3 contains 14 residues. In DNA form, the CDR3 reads TGTGCCAGCAGGACGGACAGGGTAGTAATTGGCTACACCTTC. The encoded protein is CASRTDRVVIGYTF.

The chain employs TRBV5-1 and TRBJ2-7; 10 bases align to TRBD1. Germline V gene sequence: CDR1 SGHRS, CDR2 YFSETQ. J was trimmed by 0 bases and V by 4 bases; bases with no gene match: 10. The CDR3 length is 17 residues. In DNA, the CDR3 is TGCGCCAGCAGCCCGCGACAGGGGGCCCTGAACTCCTACGAGCAGTACTTC. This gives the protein CASSPRQGALNSYEQYF.